This T cell receptor (beta chain) was documented in a study of memory CD4+ T cells and cytomegalovirus serostatus. Single viable CD3+CD4+CD8-CD45RO+ cells were sorted as the memory CD4+ T cells. The assay was immunoSEQ multiplex PCR, and TCRdb's table has in-frame clones only and misses some. Of tens of thousands of clones listed, 70% to 75% are singletons. This clone was counted only a few times. CDR3 length: 14 amino acids. With 4 bases removed from V and 11 bases from J, the gap between germline ends came to 21 bases. Germline-derived CDR1 and CDR2 are SGHRS and YFSETQ. Sample: memory CD4+ T cells from blood. The source of this sequence is an adult in good health and CMV-seropositive. J is TRBJ1-1 and V is TRBV5-1; tentative D call: TRBD1 (5 bases). CDR3 DNA: TGCGCCAGCAGCGAGGACGGGGACCGACACGGGGCTTTCTTT. Its protein is CASSEDGDRHGAFF.